This T cell receptor beta chain was profiled in a study of blood T cell repertoires in COVID-19. Study as a whole: Spain, Italy and the United States supplied samples that represented acute and convalescent COVID-19. T cells, B-cell-depleted T cells, or PBMCs provided the cDNA or gDNA that served as material.

Everyone who took part was about 18 to 90 years old, and they came from over 20 US areas. Categorization into cohorts depended on clinical history that participants reported. The CDR3 runs to 11 residues. Germline V CDR1 and CDR2: DFQATT, SNEGSKA (reference sequence). V lost 5 bases to trimming and J lost 4 bases, with 8 bases between them. Sequencing used immunoSEQ multiplex PCR; TCRdb keeps in-frame clones, though not all of them. This sample has around 200,000 clones, with more than 70% found just once. The chain recombines TRBV20-1 with TRBJ1-1, with D tentatively TRBD1 (5 bases). Source material: PBMCs or T cells enriched from blood (not recorded which). The clonotype was recovered from a man in his forties with acute COVID-19. CDR3 sequence (DNA): TGCAGTGCTCAGGGTGGCACTGAAGCTTTCTTT. Translating gives CSAQGGTEAFF.